This entry concerns a single T cell receptor (beta chain). Looked up from germline, CDR1 is MNHEY and CDR2 is SMNVEV (reference sequence). With V trimmed by 1 base and J by 5 bases, 13 bases remained unmatched. This CDR3 has 17 residues. This record belongs to a study of T cell changes during pregnancy in multiple sclerosis. Sequenced by immunoSEQ multiplex PCR; TCRdb stores in-frame clones only, minus some. The table shows 30,000 to 45,000 clones, with about nine tenths occurring only once. The sequence was collected from a female donor with multiple sclerosis, enrolled in a pregnancy study. This chain uses TRBV27 with TRBJ2-5; 7 nucleotides align to TRBD2. This specimen was CD8+ T cells from peripheral blood mononuclear cells, taken before pregnancy. The CDR3 DNA reads TGTGCCAGCAGTTTATACCCCCCCGGGACTAACAGGGAGACCCAGTACTTC. Encoded protein: CASSLYPPGTNRETQYF.